The 22 T cell receptor beta chains below all came from one sample that was sequenced in a study of CD8 T cells in Susac syndrome. Random-hexamer reverse transcription was applied to roughly 0.5 to 1 ug RNA. Using its own MiXCR run on the immunoSEQ multiplex PCR reads, TCRdb lists one record per CDR3 protein. The sample carries some 140,000 distinct CDR3 sequences, around 93% recorded once. The sample taken for sequencing was CD8+ T cells from PBMCs. These receptors were taken from a human donor with Susac syndrome.

The chain links TRBV9 to TRBJ2-3, with a possible D match to TRBD1 (5 bases). The CDR3 sequence is 13 residues long. Looked up from germline, CDR1 is SGDLS and CDR2 is YYNGEE. The V gene lost 0 bases and the J gene lost 6 bases, with 8 bases spanning the gap. CDR3 region: CASSVEGRDTQYF. The CDR3 nucleotides read TGTGCCAGCAGCGTAGAGGGGCGCGATACGCAGTATTTT. Variable domain in full (rest from reference TRBV9 and TRBJ2-3): DSGVTQTPKHLITATGQRVTLRCSPRSGDLSVYWYQQSLDQGLQFLIQYYNGEERAKGNILERFSAQQFPDLHSELNLSSLELGDSALYFCASSVEGRDTQYFGPGTRLTVL.

This clonotype has just one count. The rearrangement uses TRBV5-4 and TRBJ2-6; D perhaps matches TRBD1 (5 bases). The germline V gene has CDR1 SGHNT and CDR2 YYREEE (reference sequence). CDR3 length: 15 residues. Trimming took 4 bases from V and 2 from J, leaving 10 bases between them. The CDR3 reads CASSPQGAGANVLTF. In DNA, the CDR3 is TGTGCCAGCAGCCCTCAGGGTGCTGGGGCCAACGTCCTGACTTTC. Together with reference TRBV5-4 and TRBJ2-6, the CDR3 gives the full variable domain: ETGVTQSPTHLIKTRGQQVTLRCSSQSGHNTVSWYQQALGQGPQFIFQYYREEENGRGNFPPRFSGLQFPNYSSELNVNALELDDSALYLCASSPQGAGANVLTFGAGSRLTVL.

The chain carries TRBV30 and TRBJ1-1; D unresolved. The CDR3 contains 14 residues. In germline, CDR1 is GTSNPN, CDR2 SVGIG (reference sequence). The V end lost 0 bases, the J end lost 0 bases, and 8 bases lay between the germline ends. The CDR3 is CAWSVGLMNTEAFF. CDR3 nucleotides: TGTGCCTGGAGTGTAGGGCTAATGAACACTGAAGCTTTCTTT.

V and J are TRBV4-1 and TRBJ2-2, with 12 bases fitting TRBD2. The CDR3 covers 16 residues. V was pared by 4 bases and J by 6 bases, with 6 bases of the junction left unmatched. Germline assignment: CDR1 MGHRA and CDR2 YSYEKL. CDR3 amino acids: CASSLRLAGDPGELFF. The DNA of the CDR3 is TGCGCCAGCAGCCTCCGACTAGCGGGAGATCCCGGGGAGCTGTTTTTT.

The rearrangement joins TRBV18 to TRBJ2-2; D possibly corresponds to TRBD2 (6 bases). CDR1 KGHSH and CDR2 LQKENI come from the germline V gene. The CDR3 is 19 residues long. V shed 2 bases and J shed 5 bases, with 24 bases lying between them. CDR3 sequence (DNA): TGTGCCAGCTCACCAGCTAGCTGGGCGACCGGGGGACCAACCGGGGAGCTGTTTTTT. It codes for CASSPASWATGGPTGELFF.

This clonotype was seen just once. The chain is built from TRBV20-1 and TRBJ1-5; no reliable D call. This CDR3 comprises 15 residues. With 4 bases removed from V and 6 bases from J, the gap between germline ends came to 19 bases. Germline values: CDR1 DFQATT, CDR2 SNEGSKA (reference sequence). The CDR3 region has the DNA TGCAGTGCTATCCAACCACTACGGCATGGTCAGCCCCAGCATTTT. Protein product: CSAIQPLRHGQPQHF.

The V gene is TRBV27, the J gene TRBJ1-4; 7 positions agree with TRBD1. This CDR3 has 15 residues. The germline CDR1 and CDR2 sequences are MNHEY and SMNVEV (reference sequence). V dropped 5 bases and J dropped 8; count of bases not matched to a gene: 11. CDR3 sequence (DNA): TGTGCCAGCAGTCCAGATGACAGGGAGTGGGAAAAACTGTTTTTT. This codes for CASSPDDREWEKLFF.

This chain joins TRBV7-3 and TRBJ2-3; 14 positions match TRBD2. Germline CDR1 is SGHTA and CDR2 is FQGTGA. The CDR3 length is 18 residues. Trimming cost V 5 bases and J 3 bases; bases outside gene matches: 10. CDR3 sequence (DNA): TGTGCCAGCAGCACGACGGGACTAGCGGGAGCAGGGACAGATACGCAGTATTTT. Its translation is CASSTTGLAGAGTDTQYF.

The chain couples TRBV7-8 to TRBJ2-6; 11 bases match TRBD1. CDR3 length: 18 residues. Germline CDR1 and CDR2: SGHVS and FQNEAQ. After removal of 5 bases from V and 3 bases from J, the junction contained 9 bases not matched to a gene. The CDR3 spells CASSPGQGAPVGANVLTF. The CDR3 nucleotides are TGTGCCAGCAGCCCCGGACAGGGGGCGCCGGTTGGGGCCAACGTCCTGACTTTC.

This sequence joins TRBV7-9 and TRBJ2-1; 7 nucleotides match TRBD2. V trimming: 5 bases; J trimming: 8 bases; junction bases outside the gene matches: 12. This CDR3 has 15 amino acids. Germline V gene data show CDR1 as SEHNR and CDR2 as FQNEAQ (reference sequence). The CDR3 nucleotides are TGTGCCAGCAGCCCCGAACGGACTAGAGGGGATGAGCAGTTCTTC. Protein sequence: CASSPERTRGDEQFF.

The chain carries TRBV12-3 or TRBV12-4 and TRBJ2-5; TRBD2 matches at 11 bases. This CDR3 is 17 amino acids long. V lost 2 bases to trimming and J lost 5 bases; unmatched junction nucleotides: 10. The CDR3 DNA reads as TGTGCCAGCAGTTTACCGACTAGCGGGATTGTAGGGGAGACCCAGTACTTC. It specifies CASSLPTSGIVGETQYF.

The chain couples TRBV28 to TRBJ1-4, with a tentative D call TRBD1 (5 bases). Germline V gives CDR1 MDHEN, CDR2 SYDVKM. V lost 6 bases to trimming and J lost 8 bases, with 19 bases between them. The CDR3 runs to 15 residues. CDR3 nucleotides: TGTGCCAGCAGGGTTGTGGCTAACTCAGGGGAAAAACTGTTTTTT. This encodes CASRVVANSGEKLFF.

The chain joins TRBV5-4 to TRBJ2-2; tentative D call: TRBD2 (5 bases). The CDR3 totals 13 residues. Trimming took off 0 bases at V and 7 bases at J, with 7 bases between the two ends. Germline lookup yields CDR1 SGHNT and CDR2 YYREEE (reference sequence). The CDR3 loop reads CASSLVGVGELFF. The DNA of the CDR3 is TGTGCCAGCAGCTTGGTGGGAGTCGGGGAGCTGTTTTTT.

Only one count was recorded for this clonotype. The chain is built from TRBV7-9 and TRBJ2-1; 9 bases line up with TRBD1. CDR3 length: 13 residues. Germline V gene sequence: CDR1 SEHNR, CDR2 FQNEAQ (reference sequence). V was pared by 4 bases and J by 8 bases, with 3 bases of the junction left unmatched. The DNA of the CDR3 is TGTGCCAGCAGCTCCACAGGGGGCCATGAGCAGTTCTTC. It encodes CASSSTGGHEQFF.

The table lists this clonotype with a count of one. The genes are TRBV7-3 and TRBJ2-5, with unresolved D. The V and J ends lost 2 bases and 1 base respectively, with 5 bases between them. There are 13 residues in the CDR3. Germline-derived CDR1 and CDR2 are SGHTA and FQGTGA. Here the CDR3 DNA reads TGTGCCAGCAGCTTATGGGGCCAAGAGACCCAGTACTTC. Protein product: CASSLWGQETQYF.

CDR3 nucleotides: TGCGCCAGCAGCCAAGTATCGGTCCCTGAAGCTTTCTTT. It specifies CASSQVSVPEAFF. The chain joins TRBV4-1 to TRBJ1-1, with D hard to call. Trimming pared 1 base from V and 6 bases from J, leaving 9 bases between. The CDR3 sequence is 13 residues long. The germline CDR1 and CDR2 sequences are MGHRA and YSYEKL.

This chain's CDR3 is CASSPAGADEQYF. The CDR3 DNA sequence: TGTGCCAGCAGCCCAGCGGGGGCTGACGAGCAGTACTTC. This chain uses TRBV13 with TRBJ2-7, with TRBD2 identical over 8 bases. Looked up from germline, CDR1 is PRHDT and CDR2 is FYEKMQ (reference sequence). V lost 5 bases and J lost 5; bases outside the gene matches: 5. The CDR3 covers 13 residues. The full variable domain, completed using reference TRBV13 and TRBJ2-7, is AAGVIQSPRHLIKEKRETATLKCYPIPRHDTVYWYQQGPGQDPQFLISFYEKMQSDKGSIPDRFSAQQFSDYHSELNMSSLELGDSALYFCASSPAGADEQYFGPGTRLTVT.

The chain has TRBV7-9 and TRBJ2-2; D might be TRBD1 (5 bases). The CDR3 sequence is 16 residues long. The V and J ends lost 4 bases and 2 bases respectively, with 14 bases between them. Looked up from germline, CDR1 is SEHNR and CDR2 is FQNEAQ (reference sequence). The CDR3 sequence is CASSSSDKGNTGELFF. In DNA form, the CDR3 reads TGTGCCAGCAGCTCGTCGGACAAGGGAAACACCGGGGAGCTGTTTTTT.

V usage is TRBV13 and J usage is TRBJ2-7, with D possibly TRBD2 on 5 matching bases. V was cut by 3 bases and J by 5 bases, with 17 bases left in between. The germline V gene encodes CDR1 PRHDT and CDR2 FYEKMQ (reference sequence). The CDR3 consists of 15 residues. Here the CDR3 DNA reads TGTGCCAGCAGCTTGAGCGGACCGAGGGCCCACGAGCAGTACTTC. Translated: CASSLSGPRAHEQYF.

The chain carries TRBV24-1 and TRBJ2-1; 14 nucleotides line up with TRBD2. From germline, CDR1 is KGHDR and CDR2 SFDVKD. The V gene end was trimmed by 0 bases and the J gene end by 9 bases; junction bases not matched to a gene: 0. The CDR3 consists of 15 residues. The CDR3 spells CATSDLGTSGGEQFF. CDR3 DNA sequence: TGTGCCACCAGTGATTTGGGGACTAGCGGGGGTGAGCAGTTCTTC.

The chain is built from TRBV9 and TRBJ1-5; possibly TRBD1 for D (6 bases). The CDR3 covers 14 residues. The germline V gene has CDR1 SGDLS and CDR2 YYNGEE. The V gene lost 1 base and the J gene lost 9 bases, with 14 bases spanning the gap. Written as DNA, the CDR3 is TGTGCCAGCAGCGTACAGGGGACTTGGGGGCCCCAGCATTTT. Translating it yields CASSVQGTWGPQHF.

The chain joins TRBV7-8 to TRBJ2-7, with D perhaps TRBD1 or TRBD2 (5 bases each). V shed 1 base and J shed 0 bases, with 13 bases lying between them. This CDR3 region has 16 residues. Germline-derived CDR1 and CDR2 are SGHVS and FQNEAQ. The CDR3 loop is CASSLEVGVASYEQYF. CDR3 nucleotides: TGTGCCAGCAGCTTAGAGGTGGGGGTGGCCTCCTACGAGCAGTACTTC.